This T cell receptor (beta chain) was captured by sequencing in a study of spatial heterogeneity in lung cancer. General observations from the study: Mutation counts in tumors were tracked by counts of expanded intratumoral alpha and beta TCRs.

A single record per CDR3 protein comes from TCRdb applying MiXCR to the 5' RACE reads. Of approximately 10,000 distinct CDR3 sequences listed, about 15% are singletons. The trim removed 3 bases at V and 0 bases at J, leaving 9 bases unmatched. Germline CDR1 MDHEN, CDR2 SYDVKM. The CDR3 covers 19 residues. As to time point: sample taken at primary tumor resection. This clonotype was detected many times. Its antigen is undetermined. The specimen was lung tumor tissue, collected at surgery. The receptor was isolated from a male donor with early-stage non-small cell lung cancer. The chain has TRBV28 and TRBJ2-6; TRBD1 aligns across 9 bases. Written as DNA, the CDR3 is TGTGCCAGCAGTTTTTGGGGGACAGGGCATTTCTCTGGGGCCAACGTCCTGACTTTC. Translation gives CASSFWGTGHFSGANVLTF.